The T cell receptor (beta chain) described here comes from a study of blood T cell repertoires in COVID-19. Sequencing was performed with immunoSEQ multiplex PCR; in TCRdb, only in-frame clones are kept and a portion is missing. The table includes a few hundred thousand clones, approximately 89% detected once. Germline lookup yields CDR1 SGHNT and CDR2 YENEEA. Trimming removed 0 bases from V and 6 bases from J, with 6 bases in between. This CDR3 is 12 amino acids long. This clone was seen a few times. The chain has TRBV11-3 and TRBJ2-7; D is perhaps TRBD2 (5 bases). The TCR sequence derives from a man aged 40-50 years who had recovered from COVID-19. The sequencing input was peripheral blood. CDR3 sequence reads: CASSLDAGEQYF. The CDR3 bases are TGTGCCAGCAGCTTAGACGCGGGCGAGCAGTACTTC.